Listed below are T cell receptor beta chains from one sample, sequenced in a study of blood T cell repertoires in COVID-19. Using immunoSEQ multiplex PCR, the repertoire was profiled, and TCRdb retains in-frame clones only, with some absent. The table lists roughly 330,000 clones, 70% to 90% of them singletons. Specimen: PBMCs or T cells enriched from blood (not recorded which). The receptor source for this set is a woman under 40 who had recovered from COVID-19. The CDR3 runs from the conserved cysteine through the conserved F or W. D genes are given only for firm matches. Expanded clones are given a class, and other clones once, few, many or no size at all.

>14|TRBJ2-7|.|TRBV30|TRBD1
CAWSPTGLSYEQYF
TGTGCCTGGAGCCCGACAGGGCTTTCCTACGAGCAGTACTTC
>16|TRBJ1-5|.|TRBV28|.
CASSFTGSWGNQPQHF
TGTGCCAGCAGTTTCACAGGGTCTTGGGGCAATCAGCCCCAGCATTTT
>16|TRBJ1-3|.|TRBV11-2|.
CASSPLMGGSGNTIYF
TGTGCCAGCAGCCCACTAATGGGGGGCTCTGGAAACACCATATATTTT
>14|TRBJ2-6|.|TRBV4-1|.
CASSQDAGANVLTF
TGCGCCAGCAGCCAAGACGCTGGGGCCAACGTCCTGACTTTC
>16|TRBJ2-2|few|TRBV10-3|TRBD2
CAIRGTSGANTGELFF
TGTGCCATCAGGGGGACTAGCGGAGCAAACACCGGGGAGCTGTTTTTT
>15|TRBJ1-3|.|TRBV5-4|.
CASSGGGSPGNTIYF
TGTGCCAGCAGCGGCGGGGGGAGTCCTGGAAACACCATATATTTT
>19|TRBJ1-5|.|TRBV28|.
CASTHARVRFTSGNQPQHF
TGTGCCAGCACCCATGCCCGGGTCCGCTTTACAAGTGGCAATCAGCCCCAGCATTTT
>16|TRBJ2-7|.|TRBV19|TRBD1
CASSILTGQGAYEQYF
TGTGCCAGTAGTATCTTAACGGGACAGGGGGCGTACGAGCAGTACTTC
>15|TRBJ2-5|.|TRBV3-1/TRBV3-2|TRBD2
CASSQPSGGSETQYF
TGTGCCAGCAGCCAACCTAGCGGGGGGTCGGAGACCCAGTACTTC
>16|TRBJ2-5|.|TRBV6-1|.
CASSDPTDYFQETQYF
TGTGCCAGCAGTGATCCTACAGACTATTTCCAAGAGACCCAGTACTTC
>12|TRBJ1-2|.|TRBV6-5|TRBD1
CASQGAWCGYTF
TGTGCCAGTCAGGGGGCCTGGTGTGGCTACACCTTC
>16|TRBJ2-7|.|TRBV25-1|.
CASSEYFGAGRYEQYF
TGTGCCAGCAGTGAATATTTCGGCGCAGGGAGGTACGAGCAGTACTTC
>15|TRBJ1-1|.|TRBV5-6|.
CASSRRKEGNTEAFF
TGTGCCAGCAGCCGGAGGAAGGAGGGCAACACTGAAGCTTTCTTT
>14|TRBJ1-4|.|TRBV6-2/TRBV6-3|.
CASSPPGEGEKLFF
TGTGCCAGCAGCCCCCCCGGAGAGGGTGAAAAACTGTTTTTT
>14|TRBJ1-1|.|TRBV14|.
CASSRAAGYTEAFF
TGTGCCAGCAGCCGGGCCGCAGGGTATACTGAAGCTTTCTTT
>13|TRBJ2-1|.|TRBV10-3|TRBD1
CASSPGQYNEQFF
TGTGCCAGCTCCCCGGGACAGTACAATGAGCAGTTCTTC
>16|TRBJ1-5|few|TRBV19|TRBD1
CASRAGGKYSNQPQHF
TGTGCCAGTAGGGCAGGGGGCAAATATAGCAATCAGCCCCAGCATTTT
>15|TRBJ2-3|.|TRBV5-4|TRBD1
CASILWTGDTDTQCF
TGTGCCAGCATACTGTGGACAGGGGACACAGATACGCAGTGTTTT
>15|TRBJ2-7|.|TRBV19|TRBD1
CASSPTGGISYEQYF
TGTGCCAGTAGTCCGACAGGGGGAATCTCCTACGAGCAGTACTTC
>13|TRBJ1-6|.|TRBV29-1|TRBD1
CSVETGGDSPLHF
TGCAGCGTCGAGACAGGGGGCGATTCACCCCTCCACTTT
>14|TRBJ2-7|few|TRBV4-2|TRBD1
CASSRDSNSYEQYF
TGTGCCAGCAGCCGGGACAGTAACTCCTACGAGCAGTACTTC
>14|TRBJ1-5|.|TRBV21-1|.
CATMTGDSNQPQHF
TGTGCCACCATGACAGGGGATAGCAATCAGCCCCAGCATTTT
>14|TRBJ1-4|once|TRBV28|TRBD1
CASSPGQFNEKLFF
TGTGCCAGCAGTCCGGGACAGTTTAATGAAAAACTGTTTTTT
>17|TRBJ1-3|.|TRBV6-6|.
CASSLGVQNGIGNTIYF
TGTGCCAGCAGTCTGGGAGTTCAAAACGGAATTGGAAACACCATATATTTT
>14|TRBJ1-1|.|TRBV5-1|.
CASSKGAENTEAFF
TGCGCCAGCAGCAAAGGGGCCGAAAACACTGAAGCTTTCTTT
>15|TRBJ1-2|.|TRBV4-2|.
CASSSSRGSNYGYTF
TGTGCCAGCAGTAGTTCCCGGGGTTCGAACTATGGCTACACCTTC
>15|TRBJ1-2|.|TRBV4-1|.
CASSQELGANYGYTF
TGCGCCAGCAGCCAAGAATTGGGGGCCAACTATGGCTACACCTTC
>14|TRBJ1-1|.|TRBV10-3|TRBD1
CAISRTGVGTEAFF
TGTGCCATCAGCCGAACAGGGGTGGGCACTGAAGCTTTCTTT
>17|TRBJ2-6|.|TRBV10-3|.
CAISEPKQGSIPLVLTF
TGTGCCATCAGTGAGCCAAAACAGGGTTCTATCCCGCTAGTCCTGACTTTC
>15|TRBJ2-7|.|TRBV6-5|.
CASTRNPWTAKVEYF
TGTGCCAGCACCCGCAATCCCTGGACAGCTAAGGTGGAGTACTTC
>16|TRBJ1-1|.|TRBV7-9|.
CASSSPPGEGRTEAFF
TGTGCCAGCAGCTCTCCCCCCGGGGAAGGGAGAACTGAAGCTTTCTTT
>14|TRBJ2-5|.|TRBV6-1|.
CASSEGAGGETQYF
TGTGCCAGCAGTGAAGGCGCCGGCGGAGAGACCCAGTACTTC
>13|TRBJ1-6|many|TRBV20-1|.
CSASSQEYSPLHF
TGCAGTGCTAGTTCACAGGAGTATTCACCCCTCCACTTT
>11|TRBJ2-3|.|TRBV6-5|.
CASTIGDTQYF
TGTGCCAGCACAATCGGGGATACGCAGTATTTT
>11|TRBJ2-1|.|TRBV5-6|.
CASSLSNEQFF
TGTGCCAGCAGCTTATCAAATGAGCAGTTCTTC
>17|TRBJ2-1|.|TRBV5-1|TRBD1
CASSLKPGQGAINEQFF
TGCGCCAGCAGCCTGAAACCGGGACAGGGGGCGATCAATGAGCAGTTCTTC
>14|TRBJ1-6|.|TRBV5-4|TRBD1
CAIGDRGGNSPLHF
TGTGCCATCGGCGACAGGGGTGGCAATTCACCCCTCCACTTT
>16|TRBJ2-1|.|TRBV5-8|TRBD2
CASSPVAGGTYNEQFF
TGTGCCAGCAGCCCTGTAGCGGGGGGAACCTACAATGAGCAGTTCTTC
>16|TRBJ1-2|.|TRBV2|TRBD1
CASTWDRSARGGGYTF
TGTGCCAGCACCTGGGACAGGAGCGCGCGGGGGGGAGGCTACACCTTC
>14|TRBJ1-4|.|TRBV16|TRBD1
CASSRQGADEKLFF
TGTGCCAGCAGCCGACAGGGGGCGGATGAAAAACTGTTTTTT
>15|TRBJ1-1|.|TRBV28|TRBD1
CASSTPTGGDTEAFF
TGTGCCAGCAGTACGCCGACAGGGGGCGACACTGAAGCTTTCTTT
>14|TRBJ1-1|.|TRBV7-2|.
CASSLSRVGTEAFF
TGTGCCAGCAGCTTATCCAGGGTCGGCACTGAAGCTTTCTTT
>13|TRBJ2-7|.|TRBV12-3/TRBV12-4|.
CASSRQSSYEQYF
TGTGCCAGCAGCCGACAGAGCTCCTACGAGCAGTACTTC
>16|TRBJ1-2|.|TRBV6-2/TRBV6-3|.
CASSPATGGLNYGYTF
TGTGCCAGCAGTCCCGCTACGGGGGGCCTTAACTATGGCTACACCTTC
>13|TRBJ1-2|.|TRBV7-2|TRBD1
CASSRDRNYGYTF
TGTGCCAGCAGCCGGGACAGGAACTATGGCTACACCTTC
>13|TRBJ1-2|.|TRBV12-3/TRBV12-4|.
CASSPTYGGGYTF
TGTGCCAGCAGCCCTACATACGGGGGTGGCTACACCTTC
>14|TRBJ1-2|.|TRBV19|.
CASRAEVGSYGYTF
TGTGCCAGTAGAGCTGAGGTGGGTTCCTATGGCTACACCTTC
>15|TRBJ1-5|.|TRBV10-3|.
CAISDSQGSNQPQHF
TGTGCCATCAGTGACTCACAGGGAAGCAATCAGCCCCAGCATTTT
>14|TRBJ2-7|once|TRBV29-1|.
CSVEGGAAGAEQYF
TGCAGCGTTGAAGGTGGGGCGGCAGGCGCCGAGCAGTACTTC
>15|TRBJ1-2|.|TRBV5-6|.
CASSLVGAFDYGYTF
TGTGCCAGCAGCTTGGTGGGGGCGTTTGACTATGGCTACACCTTC
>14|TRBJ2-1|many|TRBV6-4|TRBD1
CASSDGTGGNEQFF
TGTGCCAGCAGTGACGGGACAGGGGGCAATGAGCAGTTCTTC
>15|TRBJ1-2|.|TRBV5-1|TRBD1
CASSLLAGGGYGYTF
TGCGCCAGCAGCTTGTTGGCAGGGGGCGGCTATGGCTACACCTTC
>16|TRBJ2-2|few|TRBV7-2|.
CASSLRRGMNTGELFF
TGTGCCAGCAGCTTAAGGCGAGGGATGAACACCGGGGAGCTGTTTTTT
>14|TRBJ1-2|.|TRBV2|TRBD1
CASSPGTGMNGYTF
TGTGCCAGCAGTCCCGGGACAGGGATGAATGGCTACACCTTC
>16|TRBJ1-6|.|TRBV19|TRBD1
CASSMAGGTVNSPLHF
TGTGCCAGTAGCATGGCGGGAGGGACAGTCAATTCACCCCTCCACTTT